These 23 T cell receptor beta chains were sequenced from one sample in a study of CD8 T cells in ankylosing spondylitis. TCRdb used MiXCR to reprocess the 5' RACE reads, holding one entry per CDR3 protein. The table shows some 140,000 distinct CDR3 sequences, with 8% to 9% occurring only once. The sequencing input was synovial fluid, either unsorted or a sorted T cell fraction (not recorded which). The receptors stem from a male donor with ankylosing spondylitis.

This clonotype was recorded many times. The chain links TRBV5-5 to TRBJ1-2; D unclear. The CDR3 is made up of 15 amino acids. Germline values: CDR1 SGHKS, CDR2 YYEKEE (reference sequence). V was trimmed by 1 base and J by 3 bases, leaving 13 bases between them. The CDR3 region has the DNA TGTGCCAGCAGCTTGTCCTTACCTCGGGACTATGGCTACACCTTC. Amino acid sequence: CASSLSLPRDYGYTF.

This clonotype was observed many times. The chain carries TRBV12-3 or TRBV12-4 and TRBJ2-6; D might be TRBD1 (6 bases). V dropped 6 bases and J dropped 4 bases, with 10 bases sitting between them. The CDR3 has 14 residues. This CDR3 reads CASRWGPGANVLTF. The CDR3 DNA reads as TGTGCCAGCAGATGGGGGCCCGGGGCCAACGTCCTGACTTTC.

The gene calls are TRBV5-1 and TRBJ2-3, with 7 bases matching TRBD1. V shed 7 bases, J shed 2 bases, and the junction held 10 bases outside the gene matches. The CDR3 length is 15 residues. Germline CDR1 reads SGHRS; CDR2 reads YFSETQ. CDR3 sequence: CASGDGQADTDTQYF. For the CDR3, the DNA is TGCGCCAGCGGCGACGGACAGGCTGACACAGATACGCAGTATTTT.

This clonotype showed up just a few times. The chain links TRBV20-1 to TRBJ2-7, with 9 positions matching TRBD2. This CDR3 spans 15 amino acids. From germline, CDR1 is DFQATT and CDR2 SNEGSKA (reference sequence). V was clipped by 1 base and J by 1 base; unmatched bases: 5. Here the CDR3 DNA reads TGCAGTGCTAGAGGTGCTAGCGGGATTTCCTACGAGCAGTACTTC. Translated: CSARGASGISYEQYF.

This clonotype was seen ten or more times. The chain links TRBV12-3 or TRBV12-4 to TRBJ2-1; D uncertain. The CDR3 runs 15 residues. V was trimmed by 6 bases and J by 1 base, leaving 13 bases between them. The CDR3 region is CASSPQLGSYNEQFF. CDR3 DNA: TGTGCCAGCAGCCCGCAGCTGGGGTCCTACAATGAGCAGTTCTTC.

In this sample, this clonotype turned up a few times. The gene calls are TRBV9 and TRBJ2-3; D unresolved. CDR3 length equals 15 residues. The V gene lost 1 base and the J gene lost 0 bases, with 9 bases spanning the gap. Germline CDR1 SGDLS, CDR2 YYNGEE. The CDR3 DNA reads TGTGCCAGCAGCGTACGCTCTTTAAGCACAGATACGCAGTATTTT. Translation gives CASSVRSLSTDTQYF.

This clonotype was found many times. This chain connects TRBV29-1 to TRBJ2-1; tentative D call: TRBD2 (5 bases). V lost 7 bases, J lost 7 bases, and 14 bases lay in between. The CDR3 totals 12 residues. Germline V gene lookup returns CDR1 SQVTM and CDR2 ANQGSEA. CDR3 bases: TGCAGCGGGGAGACCCCACCGAATGAGCAGTTCTTC. Encoded protein: CSGETPPNEQFF.

This clonotype was recorded a few times. The CDR3 DNA is TGTACCTTCAGTTTATACAAAATTCGGGACAGTTATAACTATGGCTACACCTTC. It codes for CTFSLYKIRDSYNYGYTF. The chain combines TRBV12-3 or TRBV12-4 with TRBJ1-2, with TRBD1 identical over 7 bases. This CDR3 comprises 18 residues.

V and J are TRBV3-1 and TRBJ1-5; maybe TRBD1 (6 bases). The germline CDR1 and CDR2 sequences are LGHDT and YNNKEL (reference sequence). Trimming cost V 5 bases and J 2 bases, with 13 bases left between them. CDR3 size: 15 residues. The CDR3 nucleotides read TGTGCCAGCAGCATCCTACAGGGTTGCAATCAGCCCCAGCATTTT. This sequence encodes CASSILQGCNQPQHF.

The chain carries TRBV7-9 and TRBJ2-7; 7 nucleotides match TRBD2. Per the germline V gene, CDR1 is SEHNR and CDR2 is FQNEAQ (reference sequence). CDR3 length: 12 amino acids. The ends lost 10 bases at V and 5 bases at J; junction bases unmatched: 8. CDR3 loop: CATGEGLDEQYF. DNA for the CDR3: TGTGCCACCGGGGAGGGCCTCGACGAGCAGTACTTC. The whole variable domain, remainder taken from reference TRBV7-9 and TRBJ2-7, is DTGVSQNPRHKITKRGQNVTFRCDPISEHNRLYWYRQTLGQGPEFLTYFQNEAQLEKSRLLSDRFSAERPKGSFSTLEIQRTEQGDSAMYLCATGEGLDEQYFGPGTRLTVT.

This clonotype was detected many times. This rearrangement joins TRBV6-1 to TRBJ2-5, with D unclear. This CDR3 spans 14 amino acids. Trimming took 6 bases from V and 5 from J, leaving 16 bases between them. CDR1 is MNHNS, CDR2 SASEGT, per germline. The DNA for the CDR3 is TGTGCCAGCAGCCGGAATACCGGTGGGGAGACCCAGTACTTC. Its translation is CASSRNTGGETQYF.

This clonotype was detected many times. The CDR3 sequence: CASGSDINYGYTF. CDR3 nucleotides: TGTGCTAGTGGTTCGGACATAAACTATGGCTACACCTTC. V usage is TRBV12-5 and J usage is TRBJ1-2, with D perhaps TRBD1 (5 bases). The CDR3 runs 13 residues. The V and J ends lost 4 bases and 2 bases respectively, with 8 bases between them. Germline V CDR1 and CDR2: LGHNT, FRNRAP.

This clonotype was counted ten times or more. V is TRBV27 and J is TRBJ1-1; 10 bases align to TRBD1. CDR3 length equals 17 residues. Looked up from germline, CDR1 is MNHEY and CDR2 is SMNVEV (reference sequence). J was trimmed by 6 bases and V by 6 bases; bases with no gene match: 16. This chain's CDR3 is CASRQVGTGARQAEAFF. The CDR3 DNA sequence: TGTGCCAGCAGACAGGTCGGGACAGGGGCGCGACAGGCTGAAGCTTTCTTT.

This clonotype was observed a handful of times. This chain links TRBV6-5 with TRBJ2-1, with 9 bases matching TRBD2. V lost 0 bases to trimming and J lost 3 bases; unmatched junction nucleotides: 0. Germline loops: CDR1 MNHEY, CDR2 SVGAGI. CDR3 length: 15 amino acids. The CDR3 DNA reads TGTGCCAGCAGTTACTCTAGCGGGAGCTACAATGAGCAGTTCTTC. Translation gives CASSYSSGSYNEQFF.

This clonotype was seen repeatedly, ten times or more. This chain's CDR3 is CSAGDRGKGGYGYTF. Here the CDR3 DNA reads TGCAGTGCTGGGGACAGGGGAAAAGGGGGCTATGGCTACACCTTC. This chain links TRBV20-1 with TRBJ1-2, with 10 bases matching TRBD1. After removal of 5 bases from V and 4 bases from J, the junction contained 10 bases not matched to a gene. CDR1 and CDR2 (germline): DFQATT, SNEGSKA (reference sequence). The CDR3 loop spans 15 amino acids.

The chain uses TRBV18 and TRBJ2-5; TRBD2 agrees at 9 bases. The V and J ends lost 3 bases and 6 bases, in that order; junction bases with no gene match: 5. The CDR3 has 14 residues. Germline CDR1 KGHSH, CDR2 LQKENI. CDR3 protein: CASSPRTSEKTQYF. DNA for the CDR3: TGTGCCAGCTCACCCAGGACTAGCGAAAAGACCCAGTACTTC. Based on the CDR3 plus reference TRBV18 and TRBJ2-5, the full variable domain is NAGVMQNPRHLVRRRGQEARLRCSPMKGHSHVYWYRQLPEEGLKFMVYLQKENIIDESGMPKERFSAEFPKEGPSILRIQQVVRGDSAAYFCASSPRTSEKTQYFGPGTRLLVL.

This chain connects TRBV7-2 to TRBJ1-6, with a possible D match to TRBD1 (5 bases). The CDR3 totals 17 residues. Germline loops: CDR1 SGHTA, CDR2 FQGNSA. V was cut by 7 bases and J by 0 bases, with 16 bases left in between. CDR3 in amino acids: CASTLGGDSSYNSPLHF. CDR3 nucleotide sequence: TGTGCCAGCACCCTGGGGGGGGATAGCTCCTATAATTCACCCCTCCACTTT.

This clonotype was found many times. This chain uses TRBV5-1 with TRBJ2-5; D unclear. The CDR3 consists of 13 residues. V shed 1 base and J shed 0 bases, with 4 bases lying between them. Germline CDR1 is SGHRS and CDR2 is YFSETQ. The CDR3 DNA sequence: TGCGCCAGCAGCTTGCCATACCAAGAGACCCAGTACTTC. Its protein product is CASSLPYQETQYF.

This clonotype was counted ten times or more. The chain carries TRBV7-2 and TRBJ2-3, with D maybe TRBD2 (5 bases). Germline values: CDR1 SGHTA, CDR2 FQGNSA. This CDR3 comprises 15 residues. V lost 1 base, J lost 4 bases, and 12 bases lay in between. The CDR3 sequence is CASSLDGIRADTQYF. The CDR3 DNA is TGTGCCAGCAGCTTAGACGGGATCCGCGCAGATACGCAGTATTTT.

The sample holds many counts of this clonotype. This chain links TRBV4-1 with TRBJ2-1; TRBD2 agrees at 7 bases. Losses at the gene ends were 5 bases for V and 6 bases for J; bases not matched to a gene: 10. The CDR3 is 15 residues long. Germline CDR1 MGHRA, CDR2 YSYEKL. The DNA of the CDR3 is TGCGCCAGCAGCGCCGTGGGGGGGAAGCTCAATGAGCAGTTCTTC. It codes for CASSAVGGKLNEQFF.

There are a few counts of this clonotype. The chain combines TRBV7-8 with TRBJ2-3; D is undetermined. The CDR3 sequence is 16 residues long. Trimming left V 2 bases short and J 1 base short, with 13 bases between. Germline loops: CDR1 SGHVS, CDR2 FQNEAQ. The CDR3 spells CASSLSRLARTDTQYF. The CDR3 nucleotides read TGTGCCAGCAGCTTATCCCGACTCGCCCGCACAGATACGCAGTATTTT.

This clonotype was observed many times. Likely a read error: the CDR3 ends without its conserved phenylalanine or tryptophan. The limits of the CDR3 on the DNA are not certain, so only TCRdb's listed CDR3 is given. This sequence joins TRBV7-2 and TRBJ2-1; TRBD1 reflects the table's D call only, with no check against the DNA. CDR1 and CDR2 from the germline V gene are SGHTA and FQGNSA. The CDR3 has 12 residues if both end residues are counted. CDR3 residues: CASSRQDRGVFL.

The rearrangement uses TRBV4-2 and TRBJ2-3; D is possibly TRBD1 (6 bases). This CDR3 is built from 17 residues. CDR1 is LGHNA, CDR2 YNFKEQ, per germline. V dropped 2 bases and J dropped 2 bases, with 17 bases sitting between them. The CDR3 spells CASSQLRRGKLTDTQYF. The CDR3 DNA follows: TGTGCCAGCAGCCAACTACGCAGGGGAAAACTCACAGATACGCAGTATTTT.